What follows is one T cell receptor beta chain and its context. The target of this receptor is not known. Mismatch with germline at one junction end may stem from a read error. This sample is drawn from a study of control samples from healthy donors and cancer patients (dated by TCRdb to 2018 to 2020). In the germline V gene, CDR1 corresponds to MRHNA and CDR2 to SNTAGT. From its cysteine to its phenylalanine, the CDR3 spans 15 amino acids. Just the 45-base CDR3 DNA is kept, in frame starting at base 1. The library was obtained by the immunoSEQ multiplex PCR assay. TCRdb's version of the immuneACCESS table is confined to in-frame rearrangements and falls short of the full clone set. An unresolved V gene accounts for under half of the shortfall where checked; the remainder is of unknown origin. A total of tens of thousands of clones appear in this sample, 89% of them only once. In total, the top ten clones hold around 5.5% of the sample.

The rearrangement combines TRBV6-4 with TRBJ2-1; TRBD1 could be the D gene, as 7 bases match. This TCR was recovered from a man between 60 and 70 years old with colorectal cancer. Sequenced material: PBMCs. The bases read TGTACCAGCAGTGACAGGGCTAGCGACTACAATGAGCAGTTCTTC. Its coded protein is CTSSDRASDYNEQFF.